Presented here are 4 T cell receptor beta chains from one specimen sequenced in a study of blood T cell repertoires in COVID-19. Libraries were prepared by immunoSEQ multiplex PCR; TCRdb keeps only in-frame clonotypes and omits some of them. The data show roughly 140,000 clones, around nine tenths seen once. Material: peripheral blood. These receptors were obtained from a woman between 65 and 79 years old with acute or convalescent COVID-19.

The chain carries TRBV24-1 and TRBJ2-3; the D gene is possibly TRBD1 (5 bases). Germline assignment: CDR1 KGHDR and CDR2 SFDVKD. Between the trimmed V and J ends, which lost 4 bases and 4 bases, there was a span of 17 bases. The CDR3 covers 16 residues. This chain's CDR3 is CATSDPRAGPADTQYF. The CDR3 DNA follows: TGTGCCACCAGTGACCCGCGCGCAGGGCCGGCAGATACGCAGTATTTT.

The count of this clone is one. The rearrangement links TRBV3-1 (or the pseudogene TRBV3-2) to TRBJ2-7; TRBD1 might be the D (5 bases). This CDR3 has 16 residues. The V gene lost 1 base and the J gene lost 3 bases, with 16 bases spanning the gap. Germline CDR1 reads LGHDT; CDR2 reads YNNKEL (reference sequence). The CDR3 here is CASSQGSGSLYYEQYV. Here the CDR3 DNA reads TGTGCCAGCAGCCAAGGCTCAGGGTCGTTATACTACGAGCAGTACGTC.

The V gene is TRBV5-5, the J gene TRBJ2-7; maybe TRBD1 (6 bases). This CDR3 region has 15 residues. The V end was cut by 4 bases, the J end by 0 bases, with 14 bases between. In germline, CDR1 is SGHKS, CDR2 YYEKEE (reference sequence). The CDR3 is CASSLARGTSYEQYF. CDR3 sequence (DNA): TGTGCCAGCAGCCTGGCCAGGGGAACCTCCTACGAGCAGTACTTC.

The chain employs TRBV24-1 and TRBJ2-7; 7 bases agree with TRBD2. V shed 9 bases, J shed 1 base, and the junction held 5 bases outside the gene matches. CDR3 length equals 13 residues. Germline loops: CDR1 KGHDR, CDR2 SFDVKD. For the CDR3, the DNA is TGTGCCACCTGGGGCGGGGGTTCCTACGAGCAGTACTTC. It is translated as CATWGGGSYEQYF.